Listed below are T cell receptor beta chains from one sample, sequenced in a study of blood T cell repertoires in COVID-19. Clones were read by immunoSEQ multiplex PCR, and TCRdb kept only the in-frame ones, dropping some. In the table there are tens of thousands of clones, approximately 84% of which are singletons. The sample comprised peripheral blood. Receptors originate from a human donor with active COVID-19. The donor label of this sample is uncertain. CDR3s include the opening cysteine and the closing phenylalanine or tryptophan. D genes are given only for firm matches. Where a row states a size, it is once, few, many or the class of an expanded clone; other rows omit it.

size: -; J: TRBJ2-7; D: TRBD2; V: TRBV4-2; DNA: TGTGCCAGCAGCCATGACGTCTTGGCGGGGGGGACCTACGAGCAGTACTTC; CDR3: CASSHDVLAGGTYEQYF
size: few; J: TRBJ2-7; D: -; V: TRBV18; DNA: TGTGCCAGCTCACAGGGGTCCGACCTTGTCGAGCAGTACTTC; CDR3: CASSQGSDLVEQYF
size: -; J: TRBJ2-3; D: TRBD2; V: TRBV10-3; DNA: TGTGCCATCAGTGAGATGGGACTAGCGGGGGGGCAGTATTTT; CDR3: CAISEMGLAGGQYF
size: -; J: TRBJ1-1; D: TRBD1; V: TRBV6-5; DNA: TGTGCCAGTAAAAGACAGGGGGTCGGTGAAGCTTTCTTT; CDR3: CASKRQGVGEAFF
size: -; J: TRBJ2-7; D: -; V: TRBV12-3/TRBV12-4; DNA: TGTGCCAGCAGTTTCAGGGTTTTGAGGGAGCAGTACTTC; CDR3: CASSFRVLREQYF
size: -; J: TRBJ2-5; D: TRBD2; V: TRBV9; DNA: TGTGCCAGCACCCTAGGGGCGGGGGGGCAAGAGACCCAGTACTTC; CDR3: CASTLGAGGQETQYF
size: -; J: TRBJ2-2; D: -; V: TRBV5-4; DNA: TGTGCCAGCAGCTTTCCCCGGGGGAACGGGGAGCTGTTTTTT; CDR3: CASSFPRGNGELFF
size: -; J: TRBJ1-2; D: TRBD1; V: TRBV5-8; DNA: TGTGCCAGCAGGGACCCCCAGGGGGCAGGAGGCTACACCTTC; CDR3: CASRDPQGAGGYTF
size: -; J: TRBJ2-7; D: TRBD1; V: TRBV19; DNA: TGTGCCAGTAGTACTGGCCAGGGACAGGGAATCTACGAGCAGTACTTC; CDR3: CASSTGQGQGIYEQYF
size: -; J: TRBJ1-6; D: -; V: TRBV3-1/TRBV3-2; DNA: TGTGCCAGCAGCCAAGATAATCAGGGGAAGAATTCACCCCTCCACTTT; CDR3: CASSQDNQGKNSPLHF
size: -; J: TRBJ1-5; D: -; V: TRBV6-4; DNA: TGTGCCAGCAGTGACAAGGGGTTTCGTCAGCCCCAGCATTTT; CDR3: CASSDKGFRQPQHF
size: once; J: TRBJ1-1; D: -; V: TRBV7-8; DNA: TGTGCCAGCAGCTTAGGGGGAGGGGACATGAACACTGAAGCTTTCTTT; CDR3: CASSLGGGDMNTEAFF
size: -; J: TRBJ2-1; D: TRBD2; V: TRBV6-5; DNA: TGTGCCAGCAGTTACGTAGCGGGGGCGATTGAGCAGTTCTTC; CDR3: CASSYVAGAIEQFF
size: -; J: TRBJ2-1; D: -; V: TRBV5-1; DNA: TGCGCCAGCAGCTTGGTAGGGGGCTCCTACAATGAGCAGTTCTTC; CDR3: CASSLVGGSYNEQFF
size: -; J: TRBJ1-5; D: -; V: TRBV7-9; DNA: TGTGCCAGCAGCTCGGACACCTATAGCAATCAGCCCCAGCATTTT; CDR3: CASSSDTYSNQPQHF
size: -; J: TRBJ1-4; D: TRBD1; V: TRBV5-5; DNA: TGTGCCAGCAGCTCGGGATTGGGACAGAGTGAAAAACTGTTTTTT; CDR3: CASSSGLGQSEKLFF
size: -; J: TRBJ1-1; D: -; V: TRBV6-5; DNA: TGTGCCAGCAGTTACTCGCGACGGGGGGACCCGGGAGCTTTCTTT; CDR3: CASSYSRRGDPGAFF
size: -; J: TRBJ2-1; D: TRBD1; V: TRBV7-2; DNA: TGTGCCAGCAGCCGTGACGGGACAGGGGCGAACAATGAGCAGTTCTTC; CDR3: CASSRDGTGANNEQFF
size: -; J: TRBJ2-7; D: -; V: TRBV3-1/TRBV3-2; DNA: TGTGCCAGCAGCCTGCCGGGACTTGGCTTTTTCGCCTACGAGCAGTACTTC; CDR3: CASSLPGLGFFAYEQYF
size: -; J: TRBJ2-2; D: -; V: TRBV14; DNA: TGTGCCAGCAGCCAAGAAGTACGGGTGGGACTCGTCTCCTCCGGGGAGCTGTTTTTT; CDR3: CASSQEVRVGLVSSGELFF
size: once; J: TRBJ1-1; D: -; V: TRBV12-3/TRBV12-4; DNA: TGTGCCAGCAGGGCCATCACTGAAGCTTTCTTT; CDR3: CASRAITEAFF
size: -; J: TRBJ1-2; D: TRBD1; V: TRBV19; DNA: TGTGCCAGTAGTATAGTCACAGGGGGGAACTATGGCTACACCTTC; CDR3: CASSIVTGGNYGYTF
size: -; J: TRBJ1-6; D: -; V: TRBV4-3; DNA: TGCGCCAGCAGCCAAGTAGCCTCCTCGGGTGGGAGCTCCTATAATTCACCCCTCCACTTT; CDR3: CASSQVASSGGSSYNSPLHF